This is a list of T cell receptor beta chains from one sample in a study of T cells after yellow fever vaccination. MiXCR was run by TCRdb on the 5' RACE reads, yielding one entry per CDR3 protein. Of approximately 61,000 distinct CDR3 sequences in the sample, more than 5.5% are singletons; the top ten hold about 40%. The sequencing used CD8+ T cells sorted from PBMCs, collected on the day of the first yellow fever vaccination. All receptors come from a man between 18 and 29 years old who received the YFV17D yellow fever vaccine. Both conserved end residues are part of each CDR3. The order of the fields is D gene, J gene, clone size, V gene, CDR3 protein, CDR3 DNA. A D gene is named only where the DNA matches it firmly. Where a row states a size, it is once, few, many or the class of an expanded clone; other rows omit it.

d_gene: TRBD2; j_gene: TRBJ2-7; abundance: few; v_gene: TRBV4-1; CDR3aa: CASSPLAGDEQYF; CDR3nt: TGCGCCAGCAGCCCACTAGCGGGGGACGAGCAGTACTTC
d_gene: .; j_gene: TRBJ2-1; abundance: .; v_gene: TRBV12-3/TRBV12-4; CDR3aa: CASSLNLRNEQFF; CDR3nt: TGTGCCAGCAGTTTAAATTTACGCAATGAGCAGTTCTTC
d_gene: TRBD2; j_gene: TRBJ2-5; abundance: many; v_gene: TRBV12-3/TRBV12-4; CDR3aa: CASTTLAGSQETQYF; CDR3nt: TGTGCCAGCACCACCTTAGCGGGGAGCCAAGAGACCCAGTACTTC
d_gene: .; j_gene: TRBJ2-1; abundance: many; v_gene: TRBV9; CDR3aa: CASAYHRGSYNEQFF; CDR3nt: TGTGCCAGCGCCTACCACCGGGGGTCCTACAATGAGCAGTTCTTC
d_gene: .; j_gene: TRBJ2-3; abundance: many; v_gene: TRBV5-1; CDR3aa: CASSLVLGRALALELGTDTQYF; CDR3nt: TGCGCCAGCAGCTTGGTGTTGGGCAGGGCGCTAGCATTGGAATTGGGCACAGATACGCAGTATTTT
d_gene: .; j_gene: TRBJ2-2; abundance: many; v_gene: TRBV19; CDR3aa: CASSIWTGNAGELFF; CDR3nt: TGTGCCAGTAGTATATGGACTGGGAACGCCGGGGAGCTGTTTTTT
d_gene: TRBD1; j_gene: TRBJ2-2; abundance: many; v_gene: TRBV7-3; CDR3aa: CASSSRQGYTGELFF; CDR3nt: TGTGCCAGCAGTTCTCGACAGGGTTACACCGGGGAGCTGTTTTTT
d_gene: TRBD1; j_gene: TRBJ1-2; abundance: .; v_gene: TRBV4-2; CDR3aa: CASSQVGAGGKDGYTF; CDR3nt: TGTGCCAGCAGCCAAGTAGGAGCAGGGGGTAAGGATGGCTACACCTTC
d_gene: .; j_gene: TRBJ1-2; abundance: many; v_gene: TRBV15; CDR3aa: CATSSGQGMDYGYTF; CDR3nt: TGTGCCACCAGCTCCGGGCAGGGGATGGACTATGGCTACACCTTC
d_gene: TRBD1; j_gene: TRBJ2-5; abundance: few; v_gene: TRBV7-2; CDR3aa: CASRAGTVQGETQYF; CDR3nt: TGTGCCAGCAGGGCCGGGACAGTTCAGGGGGAGACCCAGTACTTC
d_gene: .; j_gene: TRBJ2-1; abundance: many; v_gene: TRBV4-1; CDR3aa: CASSQGEGTGHEQFF; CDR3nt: TGCGCCAGCAGCCAAGGGGAAGGGACGGGGCATGAGCAGTTCTTC
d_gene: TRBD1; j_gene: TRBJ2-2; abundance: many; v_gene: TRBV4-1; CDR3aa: CASSRTGFTGELFF; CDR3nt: TGCGCCAGCAGCCGGACAGGGTTCACCGGGGAGCTGTTTTTT
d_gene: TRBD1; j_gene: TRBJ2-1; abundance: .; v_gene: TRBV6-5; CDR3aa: CASQHRGNEQFF; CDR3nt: TGTGCCTCCCAACACAGGGGCAATGAGCAGTTCTTC
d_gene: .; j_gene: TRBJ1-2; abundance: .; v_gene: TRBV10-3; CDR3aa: CAISESEGSGYTF; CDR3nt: TGTGCCATCAGTGAGTCGGAAGGGAGCGGCTACACCTTC
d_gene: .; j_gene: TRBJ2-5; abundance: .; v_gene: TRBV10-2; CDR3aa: CASSELGGGETQYF; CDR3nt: TGCGCCAGCAGTGAGTTAGGGGGAGGTGAGACCCAGTACTTC
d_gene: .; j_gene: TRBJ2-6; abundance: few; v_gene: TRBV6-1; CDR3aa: CASREPGAPISGANVLTF; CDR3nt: TGTGCCAGCAGGGAGCCGGGGGCCCCGATCTCTGGGGCCAACGTCCTGACTTTC
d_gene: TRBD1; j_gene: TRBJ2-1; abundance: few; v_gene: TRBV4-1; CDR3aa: CASSQHPGQGSYNEQFF; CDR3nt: TGCGCCAGCAGCCAACATCCGGGACAGGGCTCCTACAATGAGCAGTTCTTC
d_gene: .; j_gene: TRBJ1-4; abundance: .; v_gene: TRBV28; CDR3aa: CASSPGWRVDLFF; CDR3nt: TGTGCCAGCAGCCCCGGGTGGAGGGTGGATCTGTTTTTT
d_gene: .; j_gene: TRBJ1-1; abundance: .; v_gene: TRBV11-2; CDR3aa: CASSLGQFMNTEAFF; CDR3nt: TGTGCCAGCAGCTTGGGACAATTCATGAACACTGAAGCTTTCTTT
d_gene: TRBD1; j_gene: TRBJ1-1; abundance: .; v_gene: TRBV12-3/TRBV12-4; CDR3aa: CASSLTGPNTEAFF; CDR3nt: TGTGCCAGCAGTTTGACAGGGCCCAACACTGAAGCTTTCTTT
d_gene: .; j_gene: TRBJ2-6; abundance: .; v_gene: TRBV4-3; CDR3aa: CASSQEFTSGANVLTF; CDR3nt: TGCGCCAGCAGCCAAGAATTCACCTCTGGGGCCAACGTCCTGACTTTC
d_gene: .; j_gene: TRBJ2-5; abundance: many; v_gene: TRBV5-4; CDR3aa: CASSGGIDSWETQYF; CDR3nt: TGTGCCAGCAGCGGAGGCATTGACAGCTGGGAGACCCAGTACTTC
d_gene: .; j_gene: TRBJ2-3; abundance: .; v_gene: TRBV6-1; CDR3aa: CASRSGGRTDTQYF; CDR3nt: TGTGCCAGCAGGTCGGGGGGCCGCACAGATACGCAGTATTTT
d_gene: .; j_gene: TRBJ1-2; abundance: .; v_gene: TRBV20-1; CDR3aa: CSARDLGSNYGYTF; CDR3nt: TGCAGTGCTAGAGATCTCGGCAGCAACTATGGCTACACCTTC
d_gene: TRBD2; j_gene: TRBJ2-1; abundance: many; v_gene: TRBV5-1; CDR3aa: CASRSKRGAYEQFF; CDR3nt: TGCGCCAGCAGGTCGAAGCGGGGGGCCTATGAGCAGTTCTTC
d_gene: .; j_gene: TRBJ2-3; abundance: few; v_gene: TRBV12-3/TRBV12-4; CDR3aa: CASSFGAPDTQYF; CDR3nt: TGTGCCAGCAGTTTTGGTGCGCCAGATACGCAGTATTTT
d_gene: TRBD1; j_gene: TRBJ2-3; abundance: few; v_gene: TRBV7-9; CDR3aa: CASSSGTGGRDTQYF; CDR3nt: TGTGCCAGCAGCTCCGGGACAGGGGGGCGAGATACGCAGTATTTT
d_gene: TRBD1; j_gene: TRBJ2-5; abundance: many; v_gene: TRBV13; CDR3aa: CASSTLGQARGETQYF; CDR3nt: TGTGCCAGCAGCACACTGGGACAGGCTCGAGGAGAGACCCAGTACTTC
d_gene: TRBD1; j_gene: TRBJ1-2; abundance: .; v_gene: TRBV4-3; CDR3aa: CASSRESRGRGYTF; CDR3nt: TGCGCCAGCAGCCGAGAGAGCAGGGGGCGAGGCTACACCTTC
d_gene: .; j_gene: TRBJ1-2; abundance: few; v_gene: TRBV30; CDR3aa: CALDSYGYTF; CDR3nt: TGTGCCTTAGACAGCTATGGCTACACCTTC
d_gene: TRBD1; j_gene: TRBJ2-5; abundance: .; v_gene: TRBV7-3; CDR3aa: CASSSSTGLFETQYF; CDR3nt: TGTGCCAGCAGCTCGTCGACAGGGCTATTCGAGACCCAGTACTTC
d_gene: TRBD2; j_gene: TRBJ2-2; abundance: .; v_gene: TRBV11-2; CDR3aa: CASSPGLAGGKNTGELFF; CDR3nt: TGTGCCAGCAGCCCCGGACTAGCGGGGGGGAAGAACACCGGGGAGCTGTTTTTT
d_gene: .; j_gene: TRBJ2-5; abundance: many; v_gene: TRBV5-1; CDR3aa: CASRWRDSFQETQYF; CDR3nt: TGCGCCAGCAGGTGGAGGGACTCGTTCCAAGAGACCCAGTACTTC
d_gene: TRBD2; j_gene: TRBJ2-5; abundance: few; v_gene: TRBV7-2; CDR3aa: CASRPSGGAQETQYF; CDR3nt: TGTGCCAGCAGGCCTAGCGGGGGGGCACAAGAGACCCAGTACTTC
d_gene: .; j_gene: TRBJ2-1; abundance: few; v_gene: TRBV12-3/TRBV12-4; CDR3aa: CASILLQWGVSHNEQFF; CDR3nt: TGTGCCAGCATCCTCTTGCAGTGGGGCGTCTCTCACAATGAGCAGTTCTTC
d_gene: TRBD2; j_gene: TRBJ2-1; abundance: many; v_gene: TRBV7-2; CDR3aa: CASSSRGTNSNNEQFF; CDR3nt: TGTGCCAGCAGCTCCCGGGGGACTAACTCTAACAATGAGCAGTTCTTC